What follows is one T cell receptor (beta chain) and its context. Germline V gene sequence: CDR1 SNHLY, CDR2 FYNNEI. CDR3 length: 16 residues. V dropped 2 bases and J dropped 0 bases, with 13 bases sitting between them. The study ran the assay at deep level. Authors' methods: As immunoSEQ supplied junction-only sequences (without quality scores), filtering differed. The data were produced by immunoSEQ multiplex PCR, yet TCRdb's version contains in-frame clones alone and is incomplete. V and J calls and clone size come straight from that table; D and trimming were deduced from the DNA. Here the sample spans around 2.5 million clones, approximately 94% being singletons. The entry originates in a study of shared clonotypes between healthy human individuals.

The specimen was naive CD4+ T cells from PBMCs. This sample's subset: CD45RA+ positively selected. The receptor's source is a young man in good health. Some clones in this sample may be carry-over from other donors' samples. This chain joins TRBV2 and TRBJ1-1; weak D call: TRBD1 (6 bases). In nucleotides, the CDR3 is TGTGCCAGCAGTGAATATCGTACAGGGATGAACACTGAAGCTTTCTTT. Translating it yields CASSEYRTGMNTEAFF.